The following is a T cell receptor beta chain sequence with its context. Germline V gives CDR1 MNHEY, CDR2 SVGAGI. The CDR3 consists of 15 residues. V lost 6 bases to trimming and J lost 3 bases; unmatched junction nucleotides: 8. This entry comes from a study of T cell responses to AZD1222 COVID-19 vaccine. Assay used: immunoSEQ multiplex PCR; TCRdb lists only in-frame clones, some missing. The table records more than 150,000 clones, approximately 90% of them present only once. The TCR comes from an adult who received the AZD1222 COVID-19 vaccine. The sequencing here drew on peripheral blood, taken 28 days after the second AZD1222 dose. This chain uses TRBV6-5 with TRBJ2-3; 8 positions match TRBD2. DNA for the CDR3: TGTGCCAGCAGGTTAGCGGGGAGTGGTACAGATACGCAGTATTTT. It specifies CASRLAGSGTDTQYF.